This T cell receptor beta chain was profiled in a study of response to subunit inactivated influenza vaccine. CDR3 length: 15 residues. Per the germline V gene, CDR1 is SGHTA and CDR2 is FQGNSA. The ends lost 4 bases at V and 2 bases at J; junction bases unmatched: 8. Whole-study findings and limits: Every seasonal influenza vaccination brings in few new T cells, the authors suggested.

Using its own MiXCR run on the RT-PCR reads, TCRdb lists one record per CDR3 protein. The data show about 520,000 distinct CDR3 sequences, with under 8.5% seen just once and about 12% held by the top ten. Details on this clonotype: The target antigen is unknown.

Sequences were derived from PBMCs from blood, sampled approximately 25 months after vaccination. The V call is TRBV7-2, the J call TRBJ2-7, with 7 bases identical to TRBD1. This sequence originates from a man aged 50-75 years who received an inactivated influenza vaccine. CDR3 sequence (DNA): TGTGCCAGCAGCTGGACCGGGACAGAAGCCTACGAGCAGTACTTC. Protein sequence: CASSWTGTEAYEQYF.